Listed here are 8 T cell receptor beta chains from one sample, sequenced in a study of beta chain features in type 1 diabetes. Whole-study results and caveats: Moderate yet significant TCRB CDR3 shortening was seen in Type 1 diabetes patients in all four CD4+ subsets.

The sequenced template was cDNA made from the entire isolated RNA. Some clones are missing from TCRdb's copy, which holds only in-frame ones; the method was immunoSEQ multiplex PCR. Among a few hundred thousand clones listed, over 8.5% were seen once. Their antigen targets remain unknown. Sequencing was carried out using central memory CD4+ T cells from blood. These receptor sequences come from a man aged 25-45 years with type 1 diabetes.

This clone was seen a handful of times. This rearrangement joins TRBV28 to TRBJ1-6; D perhaps matches TRBD1 (5 bases). Per the germline V gene, CDR1 is MDHEN and CDR2 is SYDVKM. The CDR3 extends over 16 amino acids. Trimming removed 4 bases from V and 16 bases from J, with 26 bases in between. CDR3 protein: CASSSQRSKDWGPLHF. CDR3 DNA sequence: TGTGCCAGCAGTTCACAGAGATCCAAGGACTGGGGACCTCTCCACTTT.

This chain uses TRBV4-1 with TRBJ1-2, with D perhaps matching TRBD1 (5 bases). Germline lookup yields CDR1 MGHRA and CDR2 YSYEKL. This CDR3 is 15 amino acids long. V lost 0 bases, J lost 4 bases, and 12 bases lay in between. CDR3 sequence reads: CASSQDQQAFYGYTF. CDR3 bases: TGCGCCAGCAGCCAAGATCAACAGGCGTTCTATGGCTACACCTTC.

This clone came up a few times. This may come from a read error, since a much larger clone is one base off. This rearrangement joins TRBV7-2 to TRBJ1-2, with D possibly being TRBD1 (5 bases). Germline CDR1 reads SGHTA; CDR2 reads FQGNSA. Trimming took 5 bases from V and 4 from J, leaving 8 bases between them. This CDR3 contains 12 residues. DNA of the CDR3: TGTGCCAGCAGCCCCGACAGCTATGGCTACACCTTC. Protein: CASSPDSYGYTF.

The gene calls are TRBV5-1 and TRBJ1-2; the D is unclear. The CDR3 is 11 residues long. CDR1 and CDR2 from the germline V gene are SGHRS and YFSETQ. The germline V and J ends were trimmed by 0 bases and 7 bases, with 4 bases remaining between them. CDR3 sequence reads: CASSLESGYTF. The CDR3 DNA sequence: TGCGCCAGCAGCTTGGAAAGTGGCTACACCTTC.

This clone was seen only a few times. The V and J genes are TRBV30 and TRBJ1-5; possibly TRBD1 for D (5 bases). CDR1 GTSNPN and CDR2 SVGIG come from the germline V gene (reference sequence). The length of the CDR3 is 13 residues. V lost 0 bases to trimming and J lost 9 bases, with 12 bases between them. The CDR3 nucleotides are TGTGCCTGGAGTGTCGGCGGGGGTGGGCCCCAGCATTTT. This codes for CAWSVGGGGPQHF. The variable domain in full, completed from reference TRBV30 and TRBJ1-5, reads SQTIHQWPATLVQPVGSPLSLECTVEGTSNPNLYWYRQAAGRGLQLLFYSVGIGQISSEVPQNLSASRPQDRQFILSSKKLLLSDSGFYLCAWSVGGGGPQHFGDGTRLSIL.

J is TRBJ2-1 and V is TRBV6-5; D is ambiguous. V was pared by 10 bases and J by 4 bases, with 17 bases between. CDR1 is MNHEY and CDR2 is SVGAGI in the germline V gene. The length of the CDR3 is 14 residues. CDR3 sequence reads: CATSKARTYNEQFF. For the CDR3, the DNA is TGTGCCACCTCTAAGGCCAGAACTTACAATGAGCAGTTCTTC.

V and J are TRBV7-2 and TRBJ2-5; TRBD1 is a possible D gene (8 bases). There are 15 residues in the CDR3. Germline CDR1 and CDR2: SGHTA and FQGNSA. Trimming took 6 bases from V and 9 from J, leaving 23 bases between them. Here the CDR3 DNA reads TGTGCCAGCAGATTTATACAGGGGGGGACTGCGGCCCAGTACTTC. It yields the protein CASRFIQGGTAAQYF.

Points on this clone: No DNA is shown, since the ends of the CDR3 on it are uncertain; the CDR3 is the one TCRdb lists. Here the CDR3 reads CASSGGTGVRTPGSCFF. The V gene is TRBV9, the J gene TRBJ2-2; no DNA check was done on the table's D call, TRBD1. The CDR3 is 17 residues long, ends included. The V gene's germline CDR1 is SGDLS and CDR2 YYNGEE.